This TCR beta chain is from a study of T cells in Graves' hyperthyroidism and ophthalmopathy. About the research overall: Blood was drawn when the patient was first diagnosed and still untreated. Study-wide results and caveats: Most thyroid clonotypes with frequency above 0.001 were detected in blood.

The study included ophthalmopathy patients with Clinical Activity Score at least 3, NOSPECS grade at least 4 and duration under 3 months. Thyroid ultrasound, orbital computed tomography, clinical symptoms, and serum thyroxine and TRAb underpinned diagnoses. In this sample, this clonotype turned up many times. The target antigen is unknown. RNA transcripts were the template for amplifying TCR beta CDR3 regions. The TCR CDR3 first-round RT-PCR relied on the HTBI primer set. TCRdb re-called the multiplex PCR reads with MiXCR, one entry per CDR3 protein. The profile shows around 360,000 distinct CDR3 sequences, roughly 15% of them singletons. The V and J ends lost 5 bases and 1 base respectively, with 8 bases between them. Germline assignment: CDR1 SNHLY and CDR2 FYNNEI. This CDR3 region has 13 residues.

Sequencing was performed on blood. The chain has TRBV2 and TRBJ2-5; D is ambiguous. The clonotype originates from a woman aged 55-69 years with Graves' ophthalmopathy. This CDR3 reads CASSHDTQETQYF. The CDR3 DNA follows: TGTGCCAGCAGTCATGACACCCAAGAGACCCAGTACTTC.